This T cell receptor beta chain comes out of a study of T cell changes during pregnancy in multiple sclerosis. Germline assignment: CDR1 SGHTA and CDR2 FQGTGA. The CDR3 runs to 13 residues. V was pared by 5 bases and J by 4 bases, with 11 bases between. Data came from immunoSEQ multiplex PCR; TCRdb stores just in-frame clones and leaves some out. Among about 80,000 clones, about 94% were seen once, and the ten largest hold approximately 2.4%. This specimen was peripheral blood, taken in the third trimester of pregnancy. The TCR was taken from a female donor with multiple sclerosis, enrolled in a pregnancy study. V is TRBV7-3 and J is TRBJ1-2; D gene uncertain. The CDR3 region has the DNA TGTGCCAGCAGCGAGCCGGGTGGCTATGGCTACACCTTC. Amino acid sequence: CASSEPGGYGYTF. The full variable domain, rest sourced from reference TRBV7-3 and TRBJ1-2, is GAGVSQTPSNKVTEKGKYVELRCDPISGHTALYWYRQSLGQGPEFLIYFQGTGAADDSGLPNDRFFAVRPEGSVSTLKIQRTERGDSAVYLCASSEPGGYGYTFGSGTRLTVV.